The 13 T cell receptor beta chains listed next were all sequenced from one sample in a study of immune evolution from preneoplasia to lung adenocarcinoma. Generated by immunoSEQ multiplex PCR, the TCRdb table keeps only in-frame clones and is missing some. The sample carries approximately 11,000 clones, roughly 85% recorded once. Sequencing used FFPE minimally invasive lung adenocarcinoma tissue. All receptors derive from a person aged 65-85 years with lung adenocarcinoma.

The V call is TRBV9, the J call TRBJ2-7; TRBD2 matches at 14 bases. J lost 2 bases, V lost 0 bases, and 7 bases had no gene match. The CDR3 sequence is 18 residues long. CDR1 SGDLS and CDR2 YYNGEE come from the germline V gene. CDR3 sequence: CASSVVWTSGRKPYEQYF. CDR3 DNA: TGTGCCAGCAGCGTAGTTTGGACTAGCGGGAGGAAGCCCTACGAGCAGTACTTC.

The chain employs TRBV9 and TRBJ2-1, with D perhaps TRBD2 (5 bases). Trimming removed 3 bases at V and 4 bases at J, with 14 bases between. Per germline, CDR1 SGDLS and CDR2 YYNGEE. The CDR3 is made up of 15 amino acids. CDR3 in DNA: TGTGCCAGCAGCGAGAGGGCCCCGAATTACAATGAGCAGTTCTTC. Its protein product is CASSERAPNYNEQFF.

This sequence joins TRBV6-1 and TRBJ2-7; 7 bases agree with TRBD1. Trimming took 3 bases from V and 4 from J; bases not matched to a gene: 6. CDR1 MNHNS and CDR2 SASEGT come from the germline V gene. The CDR3 has 14 amino acids. The CDR3: CASSEEGGGYEQYF. The CDR3 DNA is TGTGCCAGCAGTGAGGAAGGGGGCGGGTACGAGCAGTACTTC.

The chain has TRBV30 and TRBJ1-5, with no clear D. Germline V gene lookup returns CDR1 GTSNPN and CDR2 SVGIG (reference sequence). CDR3 size: 14 residues. The V end was cut by 4 bases, the J end by 0 bases, with 10 bases between. The CDR3 DNA reads TGTGCCTGGAAACAGTCATATAGCAATCAGCCCCAGCATTTT. Translation: CAWKQSYSNQPQHF.

The rearrangement joins TRBV7-8 to TRBJ1-5; TRBD1 matches at 7 bases. Trimming cost V 5 bases and J 7 bases; bases outside gene matches: 17. The CDR3 extends over 17 amino acids. Germline values: CDR1 SGHVS, CDR2 FQNEAQ. This CDR3 is CASSLGRPDRVGQPQHF. CDR3 bases: TGTGCCAGCAGCCTGGGCCGGCCAGACAGGGTTGGGCAGCCCCAGCATTTT.

In its sample, this clone was seen once. The V call is TRBV7-8, the J call TRBJ2-7; 8 nucleotides line up with TRBD2. Unmatched junction bases numbered 7, after V lost 2 bases and J lost 1 base. The CDR3 covers 16 residues. Germline V gene lookup returns CDR1 SGHVS and CDR2 FQNEAQ. CDR3 in amino acids: CASSLSGASGSYEQYF. The CDR3 DNA sequence: TGTGCCAGCAGCTTATCTGGCGCTAGCGGGTCCTACGAGCAGTACTTC.

This rearrangement joins TRBV9 to TRBJ2-3; 11 positions match TRBD2. The CDR3 consists of 18 residues. Germline CDR1 and CDR2: SGDLS and YYNGEE. J was trimmed by 3 bases and V by 0 bases; bases with no gene match: 9. Written as DNA, the CDR3 is TGTGCCAGCAGCGTAGTCGGTAGCGGGGGGGCAGGTACAGATACGCAGTATTTT. This codes for CASSVVGSGGAGTDTQYF.

The chain joins TRBV2 to TRBJ2-5, with TRBD1 matching 8 bases. V shed 6 bases and J 1 base; nucleotides not matched to a gene: 7. Germline CDR1 SNHLY, CDR2 FYNNEI. CDR3 length: 15 amino acids. CDR3 sequence reads: CASRRTGMTQETQYF. The CDR3 nucleotides are TGTGCCAGCAGGAGGACAGGGATGACCCAAGAGACCCAGTACTTC. Based on the CDR3 plus reference TRBV2 and TRBJ2-5, the full variable domain is EPEVTQTPSHQVTQMGQEVILRCVPISNHLYFYWYRQILGQKVEFLVSFYNNEISEKSEIFDDQFSVERPDGSNFTLKIRSTKLEDSAMYFCASRRTGMTQETQYFGPGTRLLVL.

The chain joins TRBV5-1 to TRBJ1-5, with D possibly matching TRBD1 (5 bases). This CDR3 contains 13 residues. Trimming left V 4 bases short and J 1 base short, with 6 bases between. Germline values: CDR1 SGHRS, CDR2 YFSETQ. The CDR3 bases are TGCGCCAGCAGCCGGGACAGCAATCAGCCCCAGCATTTT. As protein: CASSRDSNQPQHF.

The genes are TRBV9 and TRBJ1-3; 8 positions agree with TRBD1. J gave up 0 bases and V 3 bases, and 5 bases lay outside the gene matches. There are 16 residues in the CDR3. The germline CDR1 and CDR2 sequences are SGDLS and YYNGEE. The CDR3 spells CASSAGQGYSGNTIYF. CDR3 coding DNA: TGTGCCAGCAGCGCCGGACAGGGTTACTCTGGAAACACCATATATTTT. The variable domain in full, completed from reference TRBV9 and TRBJ1-3, reads DSGVTQTPKHLITATGQRVTLRCSPRSGDLSVYWYQQSLDQGLQFLIQYYNGEERAKGNILERFSAQQFPDLHSELNLSSLELGDSALYFCASSAGQGYSGNTIYFGEGSWLTVV.

The chain carries TRBV5-1 and TRBJ1-1; D call uncertain. Germline assignment: CDR1 SGHRS and CDR2 YFSETQ. This CDR3 contains 14 residues. V lost 2 bases, J lost 1 base, and 9 bases lay in between. In nucleotides, the CDR3 is TGCGCCAGCAGCTTTGAGTCTACGAACACTGAAGCTTTCTTT. Translated: CASSFESTNTEAFF.

The rearrangement joins TRBV10-2 to TRBJ1-1, with D uncertain. The germline CDR1 and CDR2 sequences are WSHSY and SAAADI. V lost 3 bases, J lost 8 bases, and 13 bases lay in between. This CDR3 spans 13 amino acids. The CDR3 here is CASSERARGEAFF. The CDR3, as DNA: TGCGCCAGCAGTGAACGGGCCCGTGGGGAAGCTTTCTTT.

The chain recombines TRBV5-1 with TRBJ2-1; no clear D gene. Germline CDR1 reads SGHRS; CDR2 reads YFSETQ. CDR3 length: 13 amino acids. With 0 bases removed from V and 6 bases from J, the gap between germline ends came to 7 bases. CDR3 DNA: TGCGCCAGCAGCTTGGACTCCGTCAATGAGCAGTTCTTC. Residues: CASSLDSVNEQFF. The full variable domain, its missing parts supplied by reference TRBV5-1 and TRBJ2-1, is KAGVTQTPRYLIKTRGQQVTLSCSPISGHRSVSWYQQTPGQGLQFLFEYFSETQRNKGNFPGRFSGRQFSNSRSEMNVSTLELGDSALYLCASSLDSVNEQFFGPGTRLTVL.